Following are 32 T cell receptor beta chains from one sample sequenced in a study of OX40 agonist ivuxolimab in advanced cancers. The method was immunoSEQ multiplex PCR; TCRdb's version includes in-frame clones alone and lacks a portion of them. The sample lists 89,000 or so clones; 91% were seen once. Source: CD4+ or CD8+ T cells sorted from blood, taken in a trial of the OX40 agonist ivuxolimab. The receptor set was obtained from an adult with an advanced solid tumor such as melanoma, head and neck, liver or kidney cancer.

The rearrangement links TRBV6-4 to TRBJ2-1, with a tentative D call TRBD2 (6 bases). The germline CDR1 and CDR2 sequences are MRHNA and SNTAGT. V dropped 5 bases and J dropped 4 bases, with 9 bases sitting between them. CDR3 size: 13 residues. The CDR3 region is CASSRTIYNEQFF. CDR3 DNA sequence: TGTGCCAGCAGTCGGACTATTTACAATGAGCAGTTCTTC.

CDR3 coding DNA: TGTGCCAGCAGCCGGACTAGCGGGAGGCTATGGGGGAATGAGCAGTTCTTC. Translating gives CASSRTSGRLWGNEQFF. V and J are TRBV5-6 and TRBJ2-1, with TRBD2 identical over 14 bases. This CDR3 is built from 17 residues. Trimming removed 4 bases from V and 7 bases from J; junction bases left unmatched: 10. CDR1 SGHDT and CDR2 YYEEEE come from the germline V gene. Full variable domain (rest looked up from reference TRBV5-6 and TRBJ2-1): DAGVTQSPTHLIKTRGQQVTLRCSPKSGHDTVSWYQQALGQGPQFIFQYYEEEERQRGNFPDRFSGHQFPNYSSELNVNALLLGDSALYLCASSRTSGRLWGNEQFFGPGTRLTVL.

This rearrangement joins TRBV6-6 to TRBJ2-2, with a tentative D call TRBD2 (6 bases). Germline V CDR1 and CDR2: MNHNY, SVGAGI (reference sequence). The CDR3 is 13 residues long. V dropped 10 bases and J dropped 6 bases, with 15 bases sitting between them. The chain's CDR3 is CAIRRLVAGELFF. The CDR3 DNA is TGTGCCATTCGACGACTAGTGGCCGGGGAGCTGTTTTTT.

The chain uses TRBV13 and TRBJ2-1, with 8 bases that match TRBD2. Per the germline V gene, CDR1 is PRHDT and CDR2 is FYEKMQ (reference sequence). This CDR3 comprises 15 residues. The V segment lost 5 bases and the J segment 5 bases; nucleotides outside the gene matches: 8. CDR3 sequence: CASSPRLALHNEQFF. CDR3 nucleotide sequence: TGTGCCAGCAGCCCCAGACTAGCGCTCCACAATGAGCAGTTCTTC.

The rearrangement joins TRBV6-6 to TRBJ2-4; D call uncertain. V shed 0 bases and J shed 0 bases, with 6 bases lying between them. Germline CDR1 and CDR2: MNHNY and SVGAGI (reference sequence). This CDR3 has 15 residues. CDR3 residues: CASSYSRLAKNIQYF. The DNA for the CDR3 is TGTGCCAGCAGTTACTCCCGGCTAGCCAAAAACATTCAGTACTTC.

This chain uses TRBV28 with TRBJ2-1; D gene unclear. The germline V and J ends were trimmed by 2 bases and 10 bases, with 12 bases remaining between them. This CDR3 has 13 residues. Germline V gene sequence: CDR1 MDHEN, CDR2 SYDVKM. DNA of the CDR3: TGTGCCAGCAGTTTAATGTGGGAAGAAGAGCAGTTCTTC. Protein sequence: CASSLMWEEEQFF.

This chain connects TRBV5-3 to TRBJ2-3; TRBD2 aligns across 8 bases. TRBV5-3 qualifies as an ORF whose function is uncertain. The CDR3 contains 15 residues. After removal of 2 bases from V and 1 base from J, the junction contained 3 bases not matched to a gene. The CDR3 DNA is TGTGCCAGAAGCTTTTTAGCGGGACGCACAGATACGCAGTATTTT. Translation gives CARSFLAGRTDTQYF.

The CDR3 loop is CASAAGTGVTGELFF. Here the CDR3 DNA reads TGTGCCAGCGCAGCCGGGACAGGGGTCACCGGGGAGCTGTTTTTT. V usage is TRBV6-5 and J usage is TRBJ2-2; 10 bases are shared with TRBD1. Germline V lookup: CDR1 MNHEY, CDR2 SVGAGI. CDR3 length: 15 amino acids. The V and J ends lost 8 bases and 4 bases, in that order; junction bases with no gene match: 7.

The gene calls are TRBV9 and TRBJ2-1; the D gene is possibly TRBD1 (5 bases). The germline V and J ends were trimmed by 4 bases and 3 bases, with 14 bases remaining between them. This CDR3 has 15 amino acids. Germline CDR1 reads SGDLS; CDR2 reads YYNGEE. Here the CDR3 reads CASSPQTVDYNEQFF. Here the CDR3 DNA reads TGTGCCAGCAGCCCTCAGACAGTCGACTACAATGAGCAGTTCTTC.

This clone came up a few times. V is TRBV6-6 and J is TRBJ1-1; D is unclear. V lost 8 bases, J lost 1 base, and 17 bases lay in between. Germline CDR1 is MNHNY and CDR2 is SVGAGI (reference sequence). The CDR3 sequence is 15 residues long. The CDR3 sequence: CASASRLEGNTEAFF. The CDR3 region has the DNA TGTGCCAGCGCTTCAAGACTGGAGGGGAACACTGAAGCTTTCTTT.

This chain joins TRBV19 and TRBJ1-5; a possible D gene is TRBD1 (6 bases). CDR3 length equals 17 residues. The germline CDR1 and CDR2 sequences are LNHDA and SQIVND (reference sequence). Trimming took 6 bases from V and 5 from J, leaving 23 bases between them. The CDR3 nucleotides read TGTGCCAGTAGCACGCCTTGGGGGGGCCGGGGGGATCAGCCCCAGCATTTT. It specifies CASSTPWGGRGDQPQHF.

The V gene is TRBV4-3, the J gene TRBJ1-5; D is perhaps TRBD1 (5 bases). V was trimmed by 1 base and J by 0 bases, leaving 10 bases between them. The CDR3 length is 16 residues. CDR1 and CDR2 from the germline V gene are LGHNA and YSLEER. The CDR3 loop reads CASSQGTGYSNQPQHF. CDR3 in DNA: TGCGCCAGCAGCCAAGGCACAGGTTATAGCAATCAGCCCCAGCATTTT.

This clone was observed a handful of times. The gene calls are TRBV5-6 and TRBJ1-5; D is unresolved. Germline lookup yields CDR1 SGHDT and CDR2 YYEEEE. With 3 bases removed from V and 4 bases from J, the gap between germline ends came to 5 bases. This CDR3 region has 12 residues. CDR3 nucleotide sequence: TGTGCCAGCAGCTACGAGAATCAGCCCCAGCATTTT. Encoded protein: CASSYENQPQHF.

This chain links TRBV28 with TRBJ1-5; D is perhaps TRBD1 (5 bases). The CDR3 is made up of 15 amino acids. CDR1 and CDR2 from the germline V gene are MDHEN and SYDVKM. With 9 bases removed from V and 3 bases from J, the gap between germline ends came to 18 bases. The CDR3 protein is CASERTGRLNQPQHF. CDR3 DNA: TGTGCCAGTGAAAGAACGGGACGGCTCAATCAGCCCCAGCATTTT.

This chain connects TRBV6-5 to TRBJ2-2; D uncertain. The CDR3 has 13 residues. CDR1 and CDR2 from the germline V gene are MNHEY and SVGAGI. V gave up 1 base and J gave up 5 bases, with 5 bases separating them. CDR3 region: CASSYFPTGELFF. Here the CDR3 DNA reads TGTGCCAGCAGTTACTTTCCGACCGGGGAGCTGTTTTTT.

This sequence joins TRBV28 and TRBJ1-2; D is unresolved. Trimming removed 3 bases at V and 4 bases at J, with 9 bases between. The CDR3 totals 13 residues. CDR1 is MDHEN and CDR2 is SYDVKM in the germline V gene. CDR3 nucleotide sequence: TGTGCCAGCAGTTTTTCTGGAAGCTATGGCTACACCTTC. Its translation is CASSFSGSYGYTF.

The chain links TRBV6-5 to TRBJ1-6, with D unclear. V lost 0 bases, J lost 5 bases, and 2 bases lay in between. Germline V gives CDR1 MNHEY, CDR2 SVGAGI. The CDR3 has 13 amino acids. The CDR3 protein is CASSYSDNSPLHF. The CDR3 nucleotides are TGTGCCAGCAGTTACTCGGATAATTCACCCCTCCACTTT.

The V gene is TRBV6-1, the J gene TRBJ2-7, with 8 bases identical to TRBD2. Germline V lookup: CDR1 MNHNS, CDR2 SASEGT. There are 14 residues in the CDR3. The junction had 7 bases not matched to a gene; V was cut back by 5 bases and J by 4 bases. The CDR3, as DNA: TGTGCCAGCAGTTATAGCGGGACGGATTACGAGCAGTACTTC. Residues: CASSYSGTDYEQYF.

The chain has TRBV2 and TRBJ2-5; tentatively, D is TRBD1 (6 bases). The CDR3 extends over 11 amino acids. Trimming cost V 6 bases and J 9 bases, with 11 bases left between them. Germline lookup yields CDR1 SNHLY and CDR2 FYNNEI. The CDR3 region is CASSPGVAQYF. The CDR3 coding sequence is TGTGCCAGCAGCCCAGGGGTGGCCCAGTACTTC.

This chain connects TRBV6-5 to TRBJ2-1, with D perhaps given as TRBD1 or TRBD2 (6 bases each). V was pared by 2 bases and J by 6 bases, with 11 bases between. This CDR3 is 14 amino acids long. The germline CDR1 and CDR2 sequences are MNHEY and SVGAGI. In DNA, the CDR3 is TGTGCCAGCAGTTACGGGGGGCCGGTCAATGAGCAGTTCTTC. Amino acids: CASSYGGPVNEQFF.

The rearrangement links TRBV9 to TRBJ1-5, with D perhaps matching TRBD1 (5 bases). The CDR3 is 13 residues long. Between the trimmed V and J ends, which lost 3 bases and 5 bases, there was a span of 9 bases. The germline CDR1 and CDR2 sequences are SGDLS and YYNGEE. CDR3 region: CASSGTGYQPQHF. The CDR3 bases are TGTGCCAGCAGCGGAACAGGTTATCAGCCCCAGCATTTT. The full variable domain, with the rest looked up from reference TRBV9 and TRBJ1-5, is DSGVTQTPKHLITATGQRVTLRCSPRSGDLSVYWYQQSLDQGLQFLIQYYNGEERAKGNILERFSAQQFPDLHSELNLSSLELGDSALYFCASSGTGYQPQHFGDGTRLSIL.

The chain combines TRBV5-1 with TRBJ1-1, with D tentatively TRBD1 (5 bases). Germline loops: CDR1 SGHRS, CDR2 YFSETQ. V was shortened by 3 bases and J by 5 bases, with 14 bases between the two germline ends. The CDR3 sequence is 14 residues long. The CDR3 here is CASSSPPGITEAFF. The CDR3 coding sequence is TGCGCCAGCAGCTCGCCGCCAGGGATAACTGAAGCTTTCTTT.

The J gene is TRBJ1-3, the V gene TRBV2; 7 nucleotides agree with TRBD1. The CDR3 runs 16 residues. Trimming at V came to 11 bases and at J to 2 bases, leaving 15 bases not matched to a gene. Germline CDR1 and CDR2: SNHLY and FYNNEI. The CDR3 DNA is TGTGCCCAGTACTCCGGGACAGATCCCGCTGGAAACACCATATATTTT. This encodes CAQYSGTDPAGNTIYF.

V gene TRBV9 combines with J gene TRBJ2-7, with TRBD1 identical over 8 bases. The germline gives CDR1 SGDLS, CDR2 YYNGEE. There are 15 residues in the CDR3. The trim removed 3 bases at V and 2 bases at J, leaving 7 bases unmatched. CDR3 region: CASSAGTGLAYEQYF. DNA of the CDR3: TGTGCCAGCAGCGCCGGGACAGGCCTCGCCTACGAGCAGTACTTC.

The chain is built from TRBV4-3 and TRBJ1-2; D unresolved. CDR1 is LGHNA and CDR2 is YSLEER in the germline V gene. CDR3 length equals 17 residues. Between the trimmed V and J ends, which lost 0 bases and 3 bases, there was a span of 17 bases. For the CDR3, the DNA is TGCGCCAGCAGCCAAGAGACCTATCGGGGTTTGGACTATGGCTACACCTTC. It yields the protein CASSQETYRGLDYGYTF.

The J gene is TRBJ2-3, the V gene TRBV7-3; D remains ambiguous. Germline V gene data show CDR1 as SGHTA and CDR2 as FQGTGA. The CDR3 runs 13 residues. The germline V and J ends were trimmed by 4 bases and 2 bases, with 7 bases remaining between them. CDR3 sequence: CASSSYITDTQYF. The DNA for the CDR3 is TGTGCCAGCAGCTCCTACATCACAGATACGCAGTATTTT.

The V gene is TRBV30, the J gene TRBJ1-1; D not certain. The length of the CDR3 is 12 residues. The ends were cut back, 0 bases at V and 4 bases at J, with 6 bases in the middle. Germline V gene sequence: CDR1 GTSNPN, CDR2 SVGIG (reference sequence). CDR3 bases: TGTGCCTGGAGTGTTGAGGGCACTGAAGCTTTCTTT. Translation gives CAWSVEGTEAFF. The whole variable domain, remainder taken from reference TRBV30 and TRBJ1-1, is SQTIHQWPATLVQPVGSPLSLECTVEGTSNPNLYWYRQAAGRGLQLLFYSVGIGQISSEVPQNLSASRPQDRQFILSSKKLLLSDSGFYLCAWSVEGTEAFFGQGTRLTVV.

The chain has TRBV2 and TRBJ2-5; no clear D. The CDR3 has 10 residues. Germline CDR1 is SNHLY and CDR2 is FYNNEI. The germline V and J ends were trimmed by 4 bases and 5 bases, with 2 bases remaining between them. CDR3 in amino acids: CASSVETQYF. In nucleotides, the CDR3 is TGTGCCAGCAGTGTTGAGACCCAGTACTTC.

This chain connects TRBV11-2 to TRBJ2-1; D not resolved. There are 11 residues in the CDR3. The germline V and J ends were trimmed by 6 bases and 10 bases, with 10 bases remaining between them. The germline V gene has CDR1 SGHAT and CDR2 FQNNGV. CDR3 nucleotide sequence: TGTGCCAGCAGTTTGACGCCCGAGCAGTTCTTC. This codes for CASSLTPEQFF.

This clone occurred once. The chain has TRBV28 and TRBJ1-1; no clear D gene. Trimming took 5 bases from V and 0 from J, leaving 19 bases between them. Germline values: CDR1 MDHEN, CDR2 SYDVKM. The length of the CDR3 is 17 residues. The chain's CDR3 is CASSHDFVARMNTEAFF. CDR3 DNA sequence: TGTGCCAGCAGTCACGACTTTGTGGCGAGAATGAACACTGAAGCTTTCTTT.

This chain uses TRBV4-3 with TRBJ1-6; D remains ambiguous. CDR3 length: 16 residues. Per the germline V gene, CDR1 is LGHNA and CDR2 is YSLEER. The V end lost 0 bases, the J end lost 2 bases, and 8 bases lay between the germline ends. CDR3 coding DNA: TGCGCCAGCAGCCAAGATACGGTGCCCTATAATTCACCCCTCCACTTT. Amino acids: CASSQDTVPYNSPLHF.

The CDR3 region is CASSLSVGSSSGYTF. DNA of the CDR3: TGTGCCAGCAGTTTATCGGTGGGCAGCTCCTCTGGCTACACCTTC. The V call is TRBV27, the J call TRBJ1-2; D is undetermined. Germline V gene data show CDR1 as MNHEY and CDR2 as SMNVEV (reference sequence). V gave up 0 bases and J gave up 7 bases, with 15 bases separating them. The CDR3 consists of 15 residues.